Listed below are T cell receptor beta chains from one sample, sequenced in a study of blood T cell repertoires in COVID-19. The table came from immunoSEQ multiplex PCR; TCRdb's copy has only in-frame clones and leaves some out. Of hundreds of thousands of clones in the sample, about 90% are singletons; the top ten hold 1.5% to 2%. Sequenced material: PBMCs or T cells enriched from blood (not recorded which). The receptors derive from a man between 35 and 55 years old in a cohort exposed to, infected with or recovered from COVID-19 (not recorded which). The CDR3 runs from the conserved cysteine through the conserved F or W.

v_gene: TRBV27
len: 14
j_gene: TRBJ2-7
CDR3aa: CASSLSPETYEQYF

v_gene: TRBV6-6
len: 13
j_gene: TRBJ2-7
CDR3aa: CASSIQGEVEQYF

v_gene: TRBV20-1
len: 10
j_gene: TRBJ1-5
CDR3aa: CSARQGGWHF

v_gene: TRBV18
len: 13
j_gene: TRBJ2-3
CDR3aa: CASSPDNTDTQYF

v_gene: TRBV7-9
len: 19
j_gene: TRBJ2-1
CDR3aa: CASSLSPGLAESSYNEQFF

v_gene: TRBV10-2
len: 15
j_gene: TRBJ2-2
CDR3aa: CASRRTSGDTGELFF

v_gene: TRBV15
len: 15
j_gene: TRBJ1-1
CDR3aa: CATSRDGGPQEEAFF

v_gene: TRBV10-3
len: 15
j_gene: TRBJ2-3
CDR3aa: CAISDRAGSTDTQYF

v_gene: TRBV6-2/TRBV6-3
len: 18
j_gene: TRBJ2-6
CDR3aa: CASSLRGSFGSGANVLTF

v_gene: TRBV20-1
len: 16
j_gene: TRBJ2-3
CDR3aa: CSASAGGISSTDTQYF

v_gene: TRBV19
len: 15
j_gene: TRBJ1-5
CDR3aa: CASSTLPQGYQPQHF

v_gene: TRBV12-5
len: 15
j_gene: TRBJ2-3
CDR3aa: CASGLTGGGPDTQYF

v_gene: TRBV3-1/TRBV3-2
len: 14
j_gene: TRBJ1-2
CDR3aa: CASSRTGVNYGYTF

v_gene: TRBV29-1
len: 13
j_gene: TRBJ2-5
CDR3aa: CSVAGHGQETQYF

v_gene: TRBV28
len: 18
j_gene: TRBJ2-6
CDR3aa: CASSPTLLRQGRANVLTF

v_gene: TRBV30
len: 14
j_gene: TRBJ1-2
CDR3aa: CAWSFKGGVYGYTF

v_gene: TRBV5-1
len: 15
j_gene: TRBJ2-3
CDR3aa: CASSSREGRRDTQYF

v_gene: TRBV4-1
len: 15
j_gene: TRBJ2-2
CDR3aa: CASSQDWKGSGELFF

v_gene: TRBV29-1
len: 14
j_gene: TRBJ1-2
CDR3aa: CSVLRDRTNYGYTF

v_gene: TRBV18
len: 18
j_gene: TRBJ2-1
CDR3aa: CASSPGSPGLVAYNEQFF

v_gene: TRBV29-1
len: 15
j_gene: TRBJ1-1
CDR3aa: CSVESTLETGAEAFF

v_gene: TRBV2
len: 13
j_gene: TRBJ2-2
CDR3aa: CASSVLDGGELFF

v_gene: TRBV3-1/TRBV3-2
len: 15
j_gene: TRBJ2-7
CDR3aa: CASSQTGGGSYEQYF

v_gene: TRBV5-4
len: 18
j_gene: TRBJ2-3
CDR3aa: CASSLGMGTSGSTDTQYF

v_gene: TRBV5-1
len: 16
j_gene: TRBJ1-2
CDR3aa: CASSLQTTGLDYGYTF

v_gene: TRBV4-2
len: 15
j_gene: TRBJ2-2
CDR3aa: CASRKTGGRVGELFF

v_gene: TRBV3-1/TRBV3-2
len: 12
j_gene: TRBJ2-1
CDR3aa: CASSQDRGRQFF

v_gene: TRBV4-1
len: 15
j_gene: TRBJ2-7
CDR3aa: CASSRTSGSQYEQYF

v_gene: TRBV15
len: 13
j_gene: TRBJ2-7
CDR3aa: CATSKDRVGEQYF

v_gene: TRBV28
len: 14
j_gene: TRBJ1-2
CDR3aa: CASSLSSLLGGYTF

v_gene: TRBV4-1
len: 20
j_gene: TRBJ1-5
CDR3aa: CASSLLEAGQGRMSNQPQHF

v_gene: TRBV7-2
len: 16
j_gene: TRBJ2-7
CDR3aa: CASRVAGGVKIYEQYF

v_gene: TRBV5-5
len: 14
j_gene: TRBJ1-5
CDR3aa: CASSLEGGAKPQHF

v_gene: TRBV18
len: 17
j_gene: TRBJ1-5
CDR3aa: CASSPETGGYSNQPQHF

v_gene: TRBV4-1
len: 22
j_gene: TRBJ1-5
CDR3aa: CASSQVWGQGIPRGRGNQPQHF

v_gene: TRBV7-2
len: 13
j_gene: TRBJ2-2
CDR3aa: CASSLIEGGELFF

v_gene: TRBV29-1
len: 12
j_gene: TRBJ2-5
CDR3aa: CSAAQGRETQYF

v_gene: TRBV19
len: 13
j_gene: TRBJ2-3
CDR3aa: CASRGTSTDTQYF

v_gene: TRBV5-1
len: 15
j_gene: TRBJ2-5
CDR3aa: CASSGGQGGRETQYF

v_gene: TRBV2
len: 13
j_gene: TRBJ2-2
CDR3aa: CAGASENTGELFF

v_gene: TRBV19
len: 15
j_gene: TRBJ2-3
CDR3aa: CASSTPGILTDTQYF

v_gene: TRBV4-2
len: 13
j_gene: TRBJ2-5
CDR3aa: CASSRQGTETQYF

v_gene: TRBV24-1
len: 19
j_gene: TRBJ2-3
CDR3aa: CATSDTTGTGGPSTDTQYF

v_gene: TRBV11-2
len: 18
j_gene: TRBJ2-6
CDR3aa: CASSLVRTGSPGANVLTF

v_gene: TRBV5-1
len: 15
j_gene: TRBJ2-7
CDR3aa: CASSAGTELTYEQYF

v_gene: TRBV7-7
len: 15
j_gene: TRBJ2-1
CDR3aa: CASSPPGQGYNEQFF

v_gene: TRBV20-1
len: 13
j_gene: TRBJ2-7
CDR3aa: CSASGPGSYEQYF

v_gene: TRBV7-7
len: 13
j_gene: TRBJ1-4
CDR3aa: CASSRGHNEKLFF

v_gene: TRBV5-4
len: 15
j_gene: TRBJ2-2
CDR3aa: CASSLQESLAGELFF